The next 26 T cell receptor beta chains were all read from a single sample in a study of esophageal squamous cell carcinoma under preoperative chemotherapy. The sample's time point: before preoperative PTX-NDP chemotherapy. TCRdb redid the calling of the PCR reads with MiXCR, one entry per CDR3 protein. The sample lists approximately 15,000 distinct CDR3 sequences; roughly 66% were seen once. The specimen was taken from a patient given preoperative chemotherapy. The receptors derive from a human donor with esophageal squamous cell carcinoma. The donor label of this sample is uncertain.

Of note for this clonotype: The junction departs from germline at one end; a sequencing error may be responsible. V and J are TRBV6-1 and TRBJ2-1; no reliable D call. Germline V lookup: CDR1 MNHNS, CDR2 SASEGT. There are 15 residues in the CDR3. The CDR3 nucleotides read TGTGCCAGCAGTGCGGAACCCCTGAGCTACAATGCGCAGTTCTTC. Amino acid sequence: CASSAEPLSYNAQFF.

The chain combines TRBV6-5 with TRBJ2-1, with 11 bases aligning to TRBD2. The CDR3 has 16 residues. V was clipped by 2 bases and J by 7 bases; unmatched bases: 7. Germline V gene lookup returns CDR1 MNHEY and CDR2 SVGAGI. The CDR3: CASSYLATSGINEQFF. CDR3 in DNA: TGTGCCAGCAGTTACCTCGCGACTAGCGGGATTAATGAGCAGTTCTTC.

The chain employs TRBV6-5 and TRBJ2-5, with 8 bases fitting TRBD1. Germline assignment: CDR1 MNHEY and CDR2 SVGAGI. This CDR3 is built from 16 residues. Losses at the gene ends were 0 bases for V and 4 bases for J; bases not matched to a gene: 7. The CDR3: CASSYSRTGRIETQYF. CDR3 nucleotides: TGTGCCAGCAGTTACTCACGGACAGGGAGAATAGAGACCCAGTACTTC.

With regard to this clonotype: The germline gene is not matched at one end of the junction; a read error may be the cause. The genes are TRBV6-8 and TRBJ2-3; 8 nucleotides align to TRBD2. Germline-derived CDR1 and CDR2 are MNHGY and SAAAGT. This CDR3 comprises 16 residues. Here the CDR3 DNA reads TGTGCCTGTAGGCGCAACGGGGGGGACGAGCAAGAGACGCAGTACTTT. Residues: CACRRNGGDEQETQYF.

By its share, this clonotype is medium-sized. V gene TRBV6-1 combines with J gene TRBJ2-1, with a possible D match to TRBD2 (6 bases). Germline CDR1 and CDR2: MNHNS and SASEGT. The CDR3 extends over 15 amino acids. Trimming pared 2 bases from V and 3 bases from J, leaving 11 bases between. CDR3 sequence reads: CASSERAGSYNEQFF. CDR3 sequence (DNA): TGTGCCAGCAGTGAACGGGCGGGGAGCTACAATGAGCAGTTCTTC.

This chain links TRBV14 with TRBJ2-1; the D gene could be TRBD1 or TRBD2 (5 bases each). The tail of the sequence fits TRBJ2-7 better, so the J call may be wrong. The CDR3 length is 13 residues. From germline, CDR1 is SGHDN and CDR2 FVKESK. CDR3: CASSHPGTVEQYF. The CDR3 DNA is TGTGCCAGCAGCCACCCAGGGACGGTCGAGCAGTACTTC.

This clonotype was observed a few times. V gene TRBV15 combines with J gene TRBJ2-3; the D call may be TRBD1 or TRBD2 (5 bases each). CDR3 length: 11 residues. CDR1 is LNHNV, CDR2 YYDKDF, per germline (reference sequence). The ends were cut back, 3 bases at V and 10 bases at J, with 8 bases in the middle. DNA of the CDR3: TGTGCCACCAGCAGCCCGGGACCGCAGTATTTT. It specifies CATSSPGPQYF.

About this clonotype: A read error may account for a junction end that differs from germline. The gene calls are TRBV10-3 and TRBJ2-3; D may match TRBD1 or TRBD2 (6 bases each). There are 17 residues in the CDR3. Germline-derived CDR1 and CDR2 are ENHRY and SYGVKD. CDR3 amino acids: CAISEGLAVGGTNTQYF. The CDR3 region has the DNA TGTGCCATCAGTGAGGGACTGGCGGTGGGCGGGACAAATACTCAGTACTTT.

This clonotype has ten or more counts. This sequence joins TRBV6-5 and TRBJ2-4; the match to TRBD1 covers 10 bases. Germline CDR1 MNHEY, CDR2 SVGAGI. The CDR3 sequence is 15 residues long. The junction had 7 bases not matched to a gene; V was cut back by 4 bases and J by 7 bases. The DNA for the CDR3 is TGTGCCAGCAGTTCCGGGACAGGGGATTTGAACATTCAGTACTTC. Its translation is CASSSGTGDLNIQYF.

This clonotype rates as large. The J gene is TRBJ2-1, the V gene TRBV6-1; 9 positions match TRBD2. The J call may be faulty, since TRBJ2-7 better matches the DNA end. CDR1 and CDR2 from the germline V gene are MNHNS and SASEGT. This CDR3 region has 14 residues. The CDR3 region has the DNA TGTGCCAGCAACTTAGCGGGAGCTGGCGATGAGCAGTACTTC. As protein: CASNLAGAGDEQYF.

V usage is TRBV6-1 and J usage is TRBJ2-1, with 7 bases aligning to TRBD1. The DNA matches TRBJ2-7 better at its end, which makes the J call doubtful. The CDR3 sequence is 14 residues long. Germline V lookup: CDR1 MNHNS, CDR2 SASEGT. CDR3 in DNA: TGTGCCAGCCCTGACGCGACAGGGATTGGGGAGCAGTACTTC. This encodes CASPDATGIGEQYF.

This clonotype occurred a few times. A much larger clone lies a single base off, so this may be a read error. The chain joins TRBV4-2 to TRBJ2-1; TRBD1 or TRBD2 may be the D gene (5 bases each). The V gene's germline CDR1 is LGHNA and CDR2 YNFKEQ. Trimming removed 0 bases from V and 10 bases from J, with 16 bases in between. The CDR3 totals 15 residues. The CDR3 region has the DNA TGTGCCAGCAGCCAAGATGAGGGGTCGGCCTACGAGCAGTTCTTC. Residues: CASSQDEGSAYEQFF.

As to this clonotype: The junction shows a germline mismatch at one end, possibly a read error. The chain joins TRBV6-1 to TRBJ2-3; 8 bases fit TRBD2. CDR1 MNHNS and CDR2 SASEGT come from the germline V gene. The CDR3 covers 16 residues. CDR3 loop: CASGGNGGGEADTQYF. The CDR3 region has the DNA TGTGCCAGCGGGGGCAACGGGGGGGGTGAGGCAGATACGCAGTATTTC.

The table lists this clonotype with many counts. The chain joins TRBV6-1 to TRBJ2-7; TRBD1 matches at 7 bases. After removal of 7 bases from V and 4 bases from J, the junction contained 13 bases not matched to a gene. The CDR3 runs 15 residues. The germline CDR1 and CDR2 sequences are MNHNS and SASEGT. The CDR3 DNA reads as TGTGCCAGCAACGACCGGTACAGGGGTTCGTACGAGCAGTACTTC. This sequence encodes CASNDRYRGSYEQYF.

The V and J genes are TRBV6-1 and TRBJ2-2; TRBD1 is a possible D gene (6 bases). The CDR3 extends over 14 amino acids. The V gene's germline CDR1 is MNHNS and CDR2 SASEGT. Trimming left V 6 bases short and J 1 base short, with 9 bases between. Here the CDR3 DNA reads TGTGCCAGCAGGAAGACAGGGAACACCGGGGAGCTGTTTTTT. Protein: CASRKTGNTGELFF.

This clonotype was found many times. The chain couples TRBV6-5 to TRBJ2-1, with TRBD1 identical over 8 bases. Germline V CDR1 and CDR2: MNHEY, SVGAGI. V gave up 3 bases and J gave up 2 bases; unmatched junction bases: 6. The CDR3 runs to 16 residues. CDR3 nucleotides: TGTGCCAGCAGTTATCCCGGCAGGGGGCCCTACAATGAGCAGTTCTTC. The encoded protein is CASSYPGRGPYNEQFF.

The chain has TRBV6-1 and TRBJ1-2, with D unresolved. From germline, CDR1 is MNHNS and CDR2 SASEGT. V gave up 0 bases and J gave up 7 bases, with 9 bases separating them. The CDR3 is 13 residues long. CDR3 amino acids: CASSEAGVGGYTF. The CDR3 DNA reads TGTGCCAGCAGTGAAGCAGGTGTCGGTGGCTACACCTTC.

The V and J genes are TRBV27 and TRBJ2-7; 9 nucleotides align to TRBD2. CDR1 and CDR2 from the germline V gene are MNHEY and SMNVEV (reference sequence). V lost 4 bases and J lost 1; bases outside the gene matches: 5. The CDR3 spans 15 residues. The CDR3 spells CASSYLAGSSYEQYF. The CDR3 DNA reads TGTGCCAGCAGTTACCTAGCGGGAAGTTCCTACGAGCAGTACTTC.

This clonotype occurred once. A junction boundary mismatches the germline segment, possibly from a read error. This rearrangement joins TRBV6-1 to TRBJ2-3, with D unresolved. The V gene's germline CDR1 is MNHNS and CDR2 SASEGT. The CDR3 runs to 11 residues. CDR3 in DNA: TGTGCGGGCAGCTCCGAAGGCACGCAGTACTTT. Encoded protein: CAGSSEGTQYF.

The chain recombines TRBV27 with TRBJ2-3; 8 positions match TRBD2. The germline V gene encodes CDR1 MNHEY and CDR2 SMNVEV (reference sequence). CDR3 size: 16 residues. The junction had 9 bases not matched to a gene; V was cut back by 7 bases and J by 0 bases. CDR3 nucleotide sequence: TGTGCCAGCAAATCTAATAGCGGGGAAAGCACAGATACGCAGTATTTT. It translates to CASKSNSGESTDTQYF.

This clonotype was found once. The gene calls are TRBV6-1 and TRBJ2-3, with D possibly TRBD1 on 5 matching bases. Gene TRBJ2-7 matches the end of the DNA better, so the J call may be wrong. The CDR3 consists of 11 residues. From germline, CDR1 is MNHNS and CDR2 SASEGT. This CDR3 reads CGGSDRGTQYF. CDR3 DNA: TGTGGGGGCAGTGACCGAGGCACGCAGTACTTC.

A remark on this clonotype: At one end the junction does not follow the germline gene, possibly because of a read error. This sequence joins TRBV12-3 or TRBV12-4 and TRBJ2-2, with TRBD2 matching 7 bases. This CDR3 is built from 14 residues. DNA for the CDR3: TGTGCCAGCAGCCTCGGGGGGACTTTTGGTGAGCAGTTTTTT. This codes for CASSLGGTFGEQFF.

This chain connects TRBV12-3 or TRBV12-4 to TRBJ1-1; the D gene is possibly TRBD1 (5 bases). Deletions cut 6 bases from V and 1 base from J, with 15 bases between. This CDR3 region has 15 residues. The CDR3 is CASSYTTGGNTEAFF. CDR3 DNA: TGTGCCAGCAGCTATACAACGGGGGGGAACACTGAAGCTTTCTTT.

Of note for this clonotype: Being one base from a much bigger clone, this may be a read error. V and J are TRBV7-2 and TRBJ2-1; 11 bases are a match to TRBD2. The J call may be wrong; the DNA end is better matched by TRBJ2-7. Germline V gene lookup returns CDR1 SGHTA and CDR2 FQGNSA. The CDR3 runs 15 residues. The CDR3 is CASSFRGLAVHEQYF. In DNA form, the CDR3 reads TGTGCCAGCAGCTTCAGGGGACTAGCGGTCCATGAGCAGTACTTC.

This clonotype was seen only a few times. The chain uses TRBV25-1 and TRBJ1-2, with 12 bases aligning to TRBD1. The CDR3 loop spans 16 amino acids. V shed 8 bases and J 3 bases; nucleotides not matched to a gene: 10. The germline V gene has CDR1 MGHDK and CDR2 SYGVNS. CDR3 nucleotide sequence: TGTGCCAGCGGGTCGTCCGGGACAGGGGGCGACTATGGCTACACCTTC. It yields the protein CASGSSGTGGDYGYTF.

On this clonotype: Compared with germline, one end of the junction differs, possibly owing to a read error. The chain uses TRBV6-1 and TRBJ2-3; D is tentatively TRBD1 or TRBD2 (6 bases each). The CDR3 contains 16 residues. Germline values: CDR1 MNHNS, CDR2 SASEGT. CDR3 amino acids: CASGGLGGSGTETQYF. The CDR3 bases are TGTGCCAGCGGGGGCCTAGGGGGGAGTGGCACAGAGACGCAGTATTTC.